This TCR beta chain was sequenced during a study of shared clonotypes between healthy human individuals. Those who donated, Caucasian adults without exception, all lived in Nashville, Tennessee. Germline CDR1 is SGDLS and CDR2 is YYNGEE. The CDR3 has 12 residues. V was trimmed by 3 bases and J by 6 bases, leaving 8 bases between them. Sequencing used immunoSEQ multiplex PCR; TCRdb keeps in-frame clones, though not all of them. The table has about 1.5 million clones, approximately 97% seen once. Concerning this clone: Other DNA sequences in this specimen translate into the identical CDR3.

This chain uses TRBV9 with TRBJ2-3; D remains unclear. The source material was naive CD4+ T cells sorted from blood. Subset noted: CD45RA+ positively selected. The TCR was taken from a man aged 25-45 years in good health. CDR3 residues: CASSARGDTQYF. DNA of the CDR3: TGTGCCAGCAGCGCCCGTGGGGATACGCAGTATTTT.